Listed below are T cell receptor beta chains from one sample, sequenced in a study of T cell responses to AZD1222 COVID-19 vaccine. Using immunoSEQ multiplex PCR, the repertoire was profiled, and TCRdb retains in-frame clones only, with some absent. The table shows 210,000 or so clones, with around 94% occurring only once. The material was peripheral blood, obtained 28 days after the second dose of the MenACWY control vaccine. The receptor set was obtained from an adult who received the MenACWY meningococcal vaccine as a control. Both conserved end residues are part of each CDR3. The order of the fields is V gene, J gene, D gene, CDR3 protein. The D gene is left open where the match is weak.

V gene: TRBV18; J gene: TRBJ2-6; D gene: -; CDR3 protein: CASSPDREFSGANVLTF
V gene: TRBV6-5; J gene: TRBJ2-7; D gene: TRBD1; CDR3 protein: CASRDRTYEQYF
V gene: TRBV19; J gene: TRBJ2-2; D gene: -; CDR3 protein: CASSLGSGKNTGELFF
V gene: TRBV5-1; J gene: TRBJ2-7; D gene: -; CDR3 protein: CASSFPTYEQYF
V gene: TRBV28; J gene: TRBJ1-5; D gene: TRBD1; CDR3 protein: CASSTPGQGYQPQHF
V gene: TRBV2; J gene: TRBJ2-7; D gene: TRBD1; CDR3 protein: CASRYDRGYEQYF
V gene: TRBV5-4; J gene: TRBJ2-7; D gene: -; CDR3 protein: CASSFGQNEQYF
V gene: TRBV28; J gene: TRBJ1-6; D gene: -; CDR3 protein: CASSHLTEIYNSPLHF
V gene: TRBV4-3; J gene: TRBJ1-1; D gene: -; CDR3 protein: CASSQGIRYTEAFF
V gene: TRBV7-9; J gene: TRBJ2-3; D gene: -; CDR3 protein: CASSPQNSPDTQYF
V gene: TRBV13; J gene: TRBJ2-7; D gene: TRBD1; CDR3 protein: CASSARWGQGVNEQYF
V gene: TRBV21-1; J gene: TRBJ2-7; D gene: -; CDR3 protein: CASSANGVGPYEQYF
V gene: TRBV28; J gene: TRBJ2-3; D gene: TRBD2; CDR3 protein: CASSPQLFPREEYTDTQYF
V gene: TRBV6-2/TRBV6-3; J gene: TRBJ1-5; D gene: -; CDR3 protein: CASSNQARTGYSNQPQHF
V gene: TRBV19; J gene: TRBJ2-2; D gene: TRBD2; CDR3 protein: CASLTSGGAPGTGELFF
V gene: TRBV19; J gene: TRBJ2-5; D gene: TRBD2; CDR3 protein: CASSIGAGGTQETQYF
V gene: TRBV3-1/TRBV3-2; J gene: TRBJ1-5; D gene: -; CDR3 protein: CASSQDTVQPQHF
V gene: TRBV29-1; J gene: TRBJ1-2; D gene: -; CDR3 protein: CSVDAGNYGYTF
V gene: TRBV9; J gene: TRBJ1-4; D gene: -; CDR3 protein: CASSASGNHNEKLFF
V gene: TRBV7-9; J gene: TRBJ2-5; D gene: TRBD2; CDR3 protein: CASRGGQETQYF
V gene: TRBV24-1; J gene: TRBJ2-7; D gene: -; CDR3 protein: CATSDLTARQPYEQYF
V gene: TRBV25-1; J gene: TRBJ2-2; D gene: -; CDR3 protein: CASKGDHTGELFF
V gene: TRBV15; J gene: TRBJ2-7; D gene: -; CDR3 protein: CATSRNDRSEQYF
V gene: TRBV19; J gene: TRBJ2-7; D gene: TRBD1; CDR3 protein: CASSPKGAFSSYEQYF
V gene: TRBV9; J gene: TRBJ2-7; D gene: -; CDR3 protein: CASSVALSGYEQYF
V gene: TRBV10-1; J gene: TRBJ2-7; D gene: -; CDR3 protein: CASSVQGGCHEQYF